This TCR beta chain was captured in a study of cytomegalovirus exposure and HLA in healthy donors. Broader study findings: TCR association rates varied by HLA locus in a later analysis, with DRB1 highest and HLA-C lowest. Later, an analysis found that common viral pathogens appeared to be linked with several of the most significant clusters. By a later analysis, the bulk of CMV-associated TCR beta chains appeared HLA-restricted.

CDR1 is SGHTA and CDR2 is FQGTGA in the germline V gene. V gave up 0 bases and J gave up 7 bases; unmatched junction bases: 11. This CDR3 is 17 amino acids long. A note on this clone: Its antigen is as yet unknown.

Primers for the PCR totalled 60 Vbeta and 13 Jbeta. Assay: immunoSEQ multiplex PCR; the TCRdb copy retains only in-frame clones and omits some. The profile covers approximately 150,000 clones, with roughly 85% appearing a single time and 2.5% to 3% taken by the ten largest. Sequencing was performed on PBMCs. The source of this sequence is a man aged 25-45 years in good health and CMV-seropositive. The chain joins TRBV7-3 to TRBJ2-3, with TRBD2 matching over 9 bases. CDR3 amino acids: CASSLTTRGGRAHTQYF. CDR3 DNA: TGTGCCAGCAGCTTAACGACGAGGGGCGGGAGGGCCCATACGCAGTATTTT.